Each of the 6 T cell receptor beta chains below was sequenced from the same sample in a study of regulatory T cells in long-lasting Graves disease. CDR3 regions were amplified by Arm-PCR using iRepertoire HTBI primers to build TCR beta libraries. TCRdb processed the multiplex PCR reads anew with MiXCR; each CDR3 protein has one entry. The sample holds around 500,000 distinct CDR3 sequences, 16% seen once. The time point: newly diagnosed GD, antithyroid drugs for less than 3 months. TCR sequences were obtained from RNA taken from PBMCs. Another study also made use of these data, one on T cells in Graves' hyperthyroidism and ophthalmopathy.

The starting material was peripheral blood mononuclear cells (PBMCs), obtained at new diagnosis, from a patient treated with antithyroid drugs. The receptors come from a woman aged 40 to 65 with Graves disease.

About this clonotype: This may stem from a read error, because a much larger clone lies one nucleotide away. This chain links TRBV6-8 with TRBJ2-1; TRBD1 is a possible D gene (5 bases). Germline-derived CDR1 and CDR2 are MNHGY and SAAAGT. The CDR3 is made up of 13 amino acids. CDR3 sequence reads: CVSSYRTRDEQFF. CDR3 DNA sequence: TGTGTCAGCAGTTACAGAACCAGGGATGAGCAGTTCTTC.

This clonotype showed up just a few times. The V call is TRBV19, the J call TRBJ1-2; TRBD1 might be the D (5 bases). The CDR3 is made up of 15 amino acids. Looked up from germline, CDR1 is LNHDA and CDR2 is SQIVND (reference sequence). V was pared by 4 bases and J by 3 bases, with 15 bases between. The CDR3 region is CASSKGAGRDYGYTF. CDR3 DNA sequence: TGTGCCAGTAGTAAAGGGGCAGGGCGTGACTATGGCTACACCTTC.

The table lists this clonotype with many counts. This chain connects TRBV2 to TRBJ2-7, with D possibly TRBD1 on 6 matching bases. CDR1 is SNHLY and CDR2 is FYNNEI in the germline V gene. The CDR3 is 14 amino acids. The V gene lost 6 bases and the J gene lost 1 base, with 13 bases spanning the gap. The CDR3, as DNA: TGTGCCAGCAGCCCGGACAGCTCTTCCTACGAGCAGTACTTC. Translated: CASSPDSSSYEQYF.

J is TRBJ1-5 and V is TRBV19; 9 bases map to TRBD1. The CDR3 has 17 amino acids. V was pared by 4 bases and J by 6 bases, with 13 bases of the junction left unmatched. Germline V gene data show CDR1 as LNHDA and CDR2 as SQIVND (reference sequence). The CDR3: CASSKNRDRVGSQPQHF. The CDR3 DNA is TGTGCCAGTAGTAAAAACCGGGACAGGGTCGGTTCTCAGCCCCAGCATTTT.

This chain joins TRBV5-1 and TRBJ2-3; 10 bases agree with TRBD1. The CDR3 covers 15 residues. Losses at the gene ends were 4 bases for V and 2 bases for J; bases not matched to a gene: 4. Looked up from germline, CDR1 is SGHRS and CDR2 is YFSETQ. As DNA, the CDR3 is TGCGCCAGCAGCGCCGACAGGGGGCCCACAGATACGCAGTATTTT. Protein: CASSADRGPTDTQYF. The variable domain in full, completed from reference TRBV5-1 and TRBJ2-3, reads KAGVTQTPRYLIKTRGQQVTLSCSPISGHRSVSWYQQTPGQGLQFLFEYFSETQRNKGNFPGRFSGRQFSNSRSEMNVSTLELGDSALYLCASSADRGPTDTQYFGPGTRLTVL.

Only one count was recorded for this clonotype. V and J are TRBV20-1 and TRBJ2-7; D might be TRBD2 (6 bases). The length of the CDR3 is 15 residues. Trimming shortened V by 6 bases and J by 5 bases, and 23 bases separated the two germline ends. The germline gives CDR1 DFQATT, CDR2 SNEGSKA (reference sequence). The CDR3 is CSAERAAGPQNEQYF. The CDR3 bases are TGCAGTGCCGAGAGGGCGGCGGGGCCTCAAAACGAGCAGTACTTC.